This entry is about one TCR beta chain. The record originates from a study of blood T cell repertoires in COVID-19. The protocol was immunoSEQ multiplex PCR, while the TCRdb copy is restricted to in-frame clones and leaves out a portion. The data contain about 290,000 clones, around nine tenths of them seen just once; the ten biggest clones take up 1.5% to 2%. This sequence originates from a woman in her 40s who had recovered from COVID-19. What was sequenced was PBMCs or T cells enriched from blood (not recorded which).

The chain's CDR3 is CASSILDQGTKIIYTF. As DNA, the CDR3 is TGTGCCAGTAGTATTTTAGATCAGGGTACAAAGATCATCTACACCTTC. The chain uses TRBV19 and TRBJ1-2; D is possibly TRBD1 (5 bases). Germline loops: CDR1 LNHDA, CDR2 SQIVND (reference sequence). The CDR3 runs to 16 residues. The V end lost 3 bases, the J end lost 10 bases, and 24 bases lay between the germline ends.